This T cell receptor (beta chain) was found in a study of spatial heterogeneity in lung cancer. The overall study: Detection of beta-chain sequences consistently exceeded that of alpha-chain sequences. Study-wide points: Ubiquitous expanded TCR counts tracked ubiquitous nonsynonymous mutations; regional expanded TCR counts tracked regional nonsynonymous mutations. Tumoral mutation counts were tracked by counts of expanded intratumoral alpha and beta TCRs.

In this sample, this clonotype turned up many times. Its target is unknown. This beta chain was picked up by a library intended for alpha chains and is off target, so its count carries little meaning. Time point of the sample: sample taken at primary tumor resection. There are 14 residues in the CDR3. Germline V gives CDR1 MNHNS, CDR2 SASEGT. V was trimmed by 3 bases and J by 0 bases, leaving 8 bases between them. The library protocol tagged each TCR cDNA with a unique molecular identifier. A single record per CDR3 protein comes from TCRdb applying MiXCR to the 5' RACE reads. The profile shows 5,500 to 8,000 distinct CDR3 sequences, over 11% of them singletons.

Sequences were derived from lung tumor tissue, sampled at surgery. The chain has TRBV6-1 and TRBJ1-1; D gene uncertain. This TCR was sampled from a male donor with early-stage non-small cell lung cancer. The CDR3 sequence: CASSDGGLNTEAFF. As DNA, the CDR3 is TGTGCCAGCAGTGATGGAGGGTTGAACACTGAAGCTTTCTTT.